This record covers a single T cell receptor (beta chain). Its antigen is unidentified. The data originate from a study of tumor and adjacent non-tumor tissue in lung cancer. Study overall: Patients comprised about a dozen adenocarcinoma, a couple of squamous cell carcinoma and 1 small cell lung cancer. Study-wide results and limits: Shorter survival was associated with higher TCR diversity in tumors.

No cell sorting was done before RNA was extracted from the tissue. Distant lung tissue was collected more than 3 cm away from the tumor edge. This CDR3 has 14 amino acids. CDR1 SQVTM and CDR2 ANQGSEA come from the germline V gene. TCRbeta libraries were built with three rounds of nested PCR, modified from ARM-PCR. TCRdb recomputed calls from the multiplex PCR reads with MiXCR, one row per CDR3 protein. Of approximately 100,000 distinct CDR3 sequences in the sample, over 55% were seen once. The chain carries TRBV29-1 and TRBJ2-7, with D perhaps matching TRBD2 (6 bases). This sequence originates from a man aged 55 to 70 with non-small cell lung cancer. Sequenced material: distant non-tumor lung tissue. CDR3 protein: CSVSVASESTEQYF. The CDR3 region has the DNA TGCAGTGTCTCGGTGGCTAGCGAGAGCACCGAGCAGTACTTC.